This TCR beta chain was recovered during a study of blood T cells in healthy people across ages. CDR3 size: 19 residues. V shed 2 bases, J shed 0 bases, and the junction held 10 bases outside the gene matches. Per the germline V gene, CDR1 is LGHNT and CDR2 is FRNRAP. This clonotype was found a few times. Combining a sample-barcoded 5' primer with a J-beta primer mix, a second PCR ran for 7 to 11 cycles. Any given sample supplied a minimum of 2.5 million CDR3-containing paired-end reads. TCRdb recomputed calls from the 5' RACE reads with MiXCR, one row per CDR3 protein. The sample shows over 1,500,000 distinct CDR3 sequences, 35% to 50% of them seen only once. Donor samples were obtained from healthy Caucasian individuals from Russia, aged about 6 to 100. Per sample, at least 5 micrograms of total RNA were extracted.

The chain combines TRBV12-5 with TRBJ2-1; 10 bases are a match to TRBD2. The receptor's source is a human donor in good health. The sample consisted of blood. The CDR3 loop reads CASGLIITSGANSYNEQFF. In DNA, the CDR3 is TGTGCTAGTGGTTTGATAATTACTAGCGGGGCAAACTCCTACAATGAGCAGTTCTTC.